The 28 T cell receptor beta chains listed next were all sequenced from one sample in a study of blood T cell repertoires in COVID-19. Measured with immunoSEQ multiplex PCR; TCRdb has only the in-frame clones, and not every one. The table shows roughly 250,000 clones, with 90% to 95% occurring only once. Sequencing was done on a sample of PBMCs or T cells enriched from blood (not recorded which). These receptors all come from a woman between 18 and 29 years old who had recovered from COVID-19.

The V gene is TRBV29-1, the J gene TRBJ2-7; maybe TRBD1 (6 bases). This CDR3 is 14 amino acids long. Deletions cut 5 bases from V and 0 bases from J, with 14 bases between. Germline V lookup: CDR1 SQVTM, CDR2 ANQGSEA. The chain's CDR3 is CSVCRDTSSYEQYF. The DNA for the CDR3 is TGCAGCGTTTGCCGGGACACCTCCTCCTACGAGCAGTACTTC.

The V gene is TRBV27, the J gene TRBJ1-2; 7 bases map to TRBD1. The J segment lost 4 bases and the V segment lost 4 bases, leaving 9 bases of the junction unmatched. The length of the CDR3 is 15 residues. CDR1 and CDR2 from the germline V gene are MNHEY and SMNVEV (reference sequence). The DNA for the CDR3 is TGTGCCAGCAGTTCCGGCGACGGGACAGTCTATGGCTACACCTTC. It yields the protein CASSSGDGTVYGYTF.

The CDR3 coding sequence is TGTGCCAGCAGTGGGCAACCTAACTATGGCTACACCTTC. Translation gives CASSGQPNYGYTF. The chain couples TRBV13 to TRBJ1-2; D is undetermined. V dropped 6 bases and J dropped 0 bases, with 8 bases sitting between them. Germline CDR1 PRHDT, CDR2 FYEKMQ (reference sequence). The CDR3 contains 13 residues.

This clone was seen just once. The gene calls are TRBV10-3 and TRBJ2-1; unclear D gene. The V gene lost 4 bases and the J gene lost 7 bases, with 8 bases spanning the gap. Germline V gene data show CDR1 as ENHRY and CDR2 as SYGVKD. The CDR3 is made up of 12 amino acids. The CDR3 DNA is TGTGCCATCAGTGCGTCCGAGAATGAGCAGTTCTTC. As protein: CAISASENEQFF.

This chain joins TRBV5-5 and TRBJ1-1, with D perhaps TRBD1 (5 bases). This CDR3 is 15 amino acids long. V lost 0 bases and J 4 bases, leaving 13 bases between the germline ends. CDR1 and CDR2 (germline): SGHKS, YYEKEE (reference sequence). CDR3 protein: CASSLEAGRTTEAFF. CDR3 coding DNA: TGTGCCAGCAGCTTGGAGGCAGGGAGGACCACTGAAGCTTTCTTT.

The chain carries TRBV28 and TRBJ2-7; D is perhaps TRBD2 (5 bases). Germline lookup yields CDR1 MDHEN and CDR2 SYDVKM. V lost 1 base and J lost 6, with 10 bases in between. The CDR3 length is 13 residues. CDR3 in amino acids: CASSLFGDGEQYF. DNA of the CDR3: TGTGCCAGCAGTTTATTCGGGGATGGCGAGCAGTACTTC.

This chain connects TRBV9 to TRBJ2-7, with 7 bases matching TRBD2. CDR1 is SGDLS, CDR2 YYNGEE, per germline. This CDR3 comprises 15 residues. The V and J ends lost 0 bases and 8 bases, in that order; junction bases with no gene match: 11. Here the CDR3 DNA reads TGTGCCAGCAGCGTAGAGGGACTAACGTTTACGAAGCAGTACTTC. Protein: CASSVEGLTFTKQYF.

This rearrangement joins TRBV10-3 to TRBJ2-3; 11 nucleotides agree with TRBD1. The germline CDR1 and CDR2 sequences are ENHRY and SYGVKD. The CDR3 runs 15 residues. Trimming removed 6 bases from V and 8 bases from J; junction bases left unmatched: 10. This CDR3 is CAIRGTGGNVATQYF. The CDR3 DNA reads as TGTGCCATCAGGGGGACAGGGGGTAACGTGGCTACGCAGTATTTT.

In this sample, this clone turned up a few times. The V call is TRBV5-1, the J call TRBJ2-1, with TRBD2 identical over 12 bases. The CDR3 sequence is 18 residues long. The germline CDR1 and CDR2 sequences are SGHRS and YFSETQ. After removal of 1 base from V and 6 bases from J, the junction contained 11 bases not matched to a gene. The CDR3 bases are TGCGCCAGCAGCTTGCCCCTAGCGGGGGGGCTCATATCCAATGAGCAGTTCTTC. Translation gives CASSLPLAGGLISNEQFF.

The chain combines TRBV28 with TRBJ1-5, with TRBD1 matching over 8 bases. After removal of 11 bases from V and 4 bases from J, the junction contained 7 bases not matched to a gene. Looked up from germline, CDR1 is MDHEN and CDR2 is SYDVKM. The CDR3 sequence is 13 residues long. CDR3 sequence: CAVDRGHNQPQHF. The CDR3 nucleotides are TGTGCCGTAGACAGGGGACATAATCAGCCCCAGCATTTT.

This clone was seen only a few times. This specimen includes other DNA sequences encoding the same CDR3. The chain combines TRBV11-3 with TRBJ1-1; D is undetermined. Germline loops: CDR1 SGHNT, CDR2 YENEEA. Trimming took off 0 bases at V and 8 bases at J, with 10 bases between the two ends. CDR3 size: 13 residues. CDR3 sequence reads: CASSLEGASEAFF. The DNA for the CDR3 is TGTGCCAGCAGCTTAGAGGGCGCTTCGGAAGCTTTCTTT.

The CDR3 loop is CASAKAGGPYEQYF. The CDR3 nucleotides are TGTGCCAGCGCTAAAGCGGGGGGGCCGTACGAGCAGTACTTC. This rearrangement joins TRBV14 to TRBJ2-7, with TRBD2 identical over 10 bases. Unmatched junction bases numbered 8, after V lost 8 bases and J lost 4 bases. Germline V gene sequence: CDR1 SGHDN, CDR2 FVKESK. The CDR3 consists of 14 residues.

The chain is built from TRBV7-8 and TRBJ1-6; 7 bases align to TRBD1. Trimming at V came to 4 bases and at J to 7 bases, leaving 4 bases not matched to a gene. CDR3 length equals 14 residues. In germline, CDR1 is SGHVS, CDR2 FQNEAQ. The CDR3 bases are TGTGCCAGCAGCTCGGGACAGTCCAATTCACCCCTCCACTTT. It is translated as CASSSGQSNSPLHF.

The chain uses TRBV6-2 or TRBV6-3 and TRBJ1-1; maybe TRBD1 (6 bases). Per the germline V gene, CDR1 is MNHEY and CDR2 is SVGEGT. The V gene lost 5 bases and the J gene lost 4 bases, with 11 bases spanning the gap. The length of the CDR3 is 13 residues. The CDR3 is CASSPTGSTEAFF. CDR3 nucleotide sequence: TGTGCCAGCAGTCCCACAGGGTCCACTGAAGCTTTCTTT.

This CDR3 reads CASSQDGQDRSNTGELFF. The CDR3 nucleotides read TGCGCCAGCAGCCAAGATGGTCAGGACAGGTCGAACACCGGGGAGCTGTTTTTT. This chain joins TRBV4-1 and TRBJ2-2; 7 bases align to TRBD1. In germline, CDR1 is MGHRA, CDR2 YSYEKL. Trimming cost V 0 bases and J 0 bases; bases outside gene matches: 7. The CDR3 runs to 18 residues.

The chain has TRBV21-1 and TRBJ1-2; the table assigns TRBD1, which was not confirmed against the DNA. TRBV21-1 counts as a pseudogene. CDR3 length: 17 residues. CDR3 residues: CASSKEGWTGKSYGYTF. DNA of the CDR3: TGTGCCAGCAGCAAAGAGGGATGGACAGGGAAAAGCTATGGCTACACCTTC.

The CDR3, as DNA: TGTGCCAGCAGCGAGCTGGGCGAGCAGTTCTTC. The encoded protein is CASSELGEQFF. The chain employs TRBV5-4 and TRBJ2-1; D gene unclear. The CDR3 contains 11 residues. Trimming left V 4 bases short and J 10 bases short, with 9 bases between. Germline lookup yields CDR1 SGHNT and CDR2 YYREEE (reference sequence).

The genes are TRBV19 and TRBJ1-2; 8 bases line up with TRBD1. With 3 bases clipped from V and 4 bases from J, the junction kept 13 bases outside the gene matches. Germline V CDR1 and CDR2: LNHDA, SQIVND (reference sequence). The CDR3 is 17 residues long. CDR3 nucleotide sequence: TGTGCCAGTAGTATCTCGTCGTCAGGGGGCGCGTTCTATGGCTACACCTTC. Encoded protein: CASSISSSGGAFYGYTF.

V is TRBV15 and J is TRBJ1-2; D perhaps matches TRBD1 (6 bases). The V end was cut by 4 bases, the J end by 9 bases, with 15 bases between. The germline V gene has CDR1 LNHNV and CDR2 YYDKDF (reference sequence). The CDR3 runs 13 residues. The CDR3 sequence: CATSTPAGGSYTF. For the CDR3, the DNA is TGTGCCACCAGCACCCCGGCGGGGGGCAGCTACACCTTC.

CDR3 sequence: CASSPSLFGLDEKLFF. The CDR3 region has the DNA TGTGCCAGCAGCCCAAGTCTTTTTGGGCTGGATGAAAAACTGTTTTTT. The chain carries TRBV4-2 and TRBJ1-4; D is uncertain. This CDR3 is 16 amino acids long. The germline CDR1 and CDR2 sequences are LGHNA and YNFKEQ. The germline V and J ends were trimmed by 4 bases and 6 bases, with 18 bases remaining between them.

The chain is built from TRBV19 and TRBJ1-1; no firm D call. The CDR3 has 16 residues. Germline V gene lookup returns CDR1 LNHDA and CDR2 SQIVND (reference sequence). With 4 bases removed from V and 3 bases from J, the gap between germline ends came to 18 bases. CDR3 sequence reads: CASSTPLTYSYTEAFF. Here the CDR3 DNA reads TGTGCCAGTAGTACCCCCCTGACATACTCCTACACTGAAGCTTTCTTT.

The chain joins TRBV5-4 to TRBJ1-2; maybe TRBD1 (5 bases). CDR3 length: 15 amino acids. CDR1 is SGHNT, CDR2 YYREEE, per germline (reference sequence). The V end was cut by 4 bases, the J end by 3 bases, with 16 bases between. The CDR3 loop is CASSLVKAGDYGYTF. The DNA of the CDR3 is TGTGCCAGCAGCCTGGTTAAAGCGGGGGACTATGGCTACACCTTC. Complete variable domain (other parts from reference TRBV5-4 and TRBJ1-2): ETGVTQSPTHLIKTRGQQVTLRCSSQSGHNTVSWYQQALGQGPQFIFQYYREEENGRGNFPPRFSGLQFPNYSSELNVNALELDDSALYLCASSLVKAGDYGYTFGSGTRLTVV.

J is TRBJ2-7 and V is TRBV27; no reliable D call. CDR3 length: 14 amino acids. V lost 1 base, J lost 0 bases, and 7 bases lay in between. CDR1 and CDR2 (germline): MNHEY, SMNVEV (reference sequence). The CDR3 region is CASSLWANSYEQYF. The CDR3, as DNA: TGTGCCAGCAGTTTATGGGCTAACTCCTACGAGCAGTACTTC.

This clone was recorded only once. The rearrangement uses TRBV5-1 and TRBJ2-5; D is perhaps TRBD2 (5 bases). Germline V lookup: CDR1 SGHRS, CDR2 YFSETQ. The CDR3 has 15 amino acids. V dropped 0 bases and J dropped 1 base, with 10 bases sitting between them. This CDR3 reads CASSLAEVSQETQYF. The DNA for the CDR3 is TGCGCCAGCAGCTTGGCGGAGGTCTCCCAAGAGACCCAGTACTTC. The complete variable domain, with remaining parts taken from reference TRBV5-1 and TRBJ2-5, reads KAGVTQTPRYLIKTRGQQVTLSCSPISGHRSVSWYQQTPGQGLQFLFEYFSETQRNKGNFPGRFSGRQFSNSRSEMNVSTLELGDSALYLCASSLAEVSQETQYFGPGTRLLVL.

The chain couples TRBV27 to TRBJ1-4; D remains unclear. Trimming shortened V by 5 bases and J by 2 bases, and 6 bases separated the two germline ends. The CDR3 loop spans 13 amino acids. Looked up from germline, CDR1 is MNHEY and CDR2 is SMNVEV (reference sequence). The CDR3 region is CASSPRTNEKLFF. The CDR3, as DNA: TGTGCCAGCAGTCCGAGGACTAATGAAAAACTGTTTTTT.

The DNA for the CDR3 is TGTGCCAGCAGCCCTATTGTGACAGGCTATAATGAAAAACTGTTTTTT. It yields the protein CASSPIVTGYNEKLFF. J is TRBJ1-4 and V is TRBV3-1 (or the pseudogene TRBV3-2), with D maybe TRBD1 (6 bases). Germline CDR1 is LGHDT and CDR2 is YNNKEL (reference sequence). The germline V and J ends were trimmed by 4 bases and 4 bases, with 16 bases remaining between them. The CDR3 is made up of 16 amino acids.

The chain uses TRBV18 and TRBJ1-1; D not resolved. V lost 3 bases and J lost 0, with 11 bases in between. This CDR3 contains 15 residues. The germline V gene has CDR1 KGHSH and CDR2 LQKENI. Here the CDR3 DNA reads TGTGCCAGCTCACCCACGGGTCAGATGAACACTGAAGCTTTCTTT. It is translated as CASSPTGQMNTEAFF.

V and J are TRBV11-3 and TRBJ1-1, with D perhaps matching TRBD1 (6 bases). Germline lookup yields CDR1 SGHNT and CDR2 YENEEA. The germline V and J ends were trimmed by 5 bases and 1 base, with 11 bases remaining between them. This CDR3 has 14 residues. For the CDR3, the DNA is TGTGCCAGCAGCACCCGACAGGCGAACACTGAAGCTTTCTTT. Translating gives CASSTRQANTEAFF.